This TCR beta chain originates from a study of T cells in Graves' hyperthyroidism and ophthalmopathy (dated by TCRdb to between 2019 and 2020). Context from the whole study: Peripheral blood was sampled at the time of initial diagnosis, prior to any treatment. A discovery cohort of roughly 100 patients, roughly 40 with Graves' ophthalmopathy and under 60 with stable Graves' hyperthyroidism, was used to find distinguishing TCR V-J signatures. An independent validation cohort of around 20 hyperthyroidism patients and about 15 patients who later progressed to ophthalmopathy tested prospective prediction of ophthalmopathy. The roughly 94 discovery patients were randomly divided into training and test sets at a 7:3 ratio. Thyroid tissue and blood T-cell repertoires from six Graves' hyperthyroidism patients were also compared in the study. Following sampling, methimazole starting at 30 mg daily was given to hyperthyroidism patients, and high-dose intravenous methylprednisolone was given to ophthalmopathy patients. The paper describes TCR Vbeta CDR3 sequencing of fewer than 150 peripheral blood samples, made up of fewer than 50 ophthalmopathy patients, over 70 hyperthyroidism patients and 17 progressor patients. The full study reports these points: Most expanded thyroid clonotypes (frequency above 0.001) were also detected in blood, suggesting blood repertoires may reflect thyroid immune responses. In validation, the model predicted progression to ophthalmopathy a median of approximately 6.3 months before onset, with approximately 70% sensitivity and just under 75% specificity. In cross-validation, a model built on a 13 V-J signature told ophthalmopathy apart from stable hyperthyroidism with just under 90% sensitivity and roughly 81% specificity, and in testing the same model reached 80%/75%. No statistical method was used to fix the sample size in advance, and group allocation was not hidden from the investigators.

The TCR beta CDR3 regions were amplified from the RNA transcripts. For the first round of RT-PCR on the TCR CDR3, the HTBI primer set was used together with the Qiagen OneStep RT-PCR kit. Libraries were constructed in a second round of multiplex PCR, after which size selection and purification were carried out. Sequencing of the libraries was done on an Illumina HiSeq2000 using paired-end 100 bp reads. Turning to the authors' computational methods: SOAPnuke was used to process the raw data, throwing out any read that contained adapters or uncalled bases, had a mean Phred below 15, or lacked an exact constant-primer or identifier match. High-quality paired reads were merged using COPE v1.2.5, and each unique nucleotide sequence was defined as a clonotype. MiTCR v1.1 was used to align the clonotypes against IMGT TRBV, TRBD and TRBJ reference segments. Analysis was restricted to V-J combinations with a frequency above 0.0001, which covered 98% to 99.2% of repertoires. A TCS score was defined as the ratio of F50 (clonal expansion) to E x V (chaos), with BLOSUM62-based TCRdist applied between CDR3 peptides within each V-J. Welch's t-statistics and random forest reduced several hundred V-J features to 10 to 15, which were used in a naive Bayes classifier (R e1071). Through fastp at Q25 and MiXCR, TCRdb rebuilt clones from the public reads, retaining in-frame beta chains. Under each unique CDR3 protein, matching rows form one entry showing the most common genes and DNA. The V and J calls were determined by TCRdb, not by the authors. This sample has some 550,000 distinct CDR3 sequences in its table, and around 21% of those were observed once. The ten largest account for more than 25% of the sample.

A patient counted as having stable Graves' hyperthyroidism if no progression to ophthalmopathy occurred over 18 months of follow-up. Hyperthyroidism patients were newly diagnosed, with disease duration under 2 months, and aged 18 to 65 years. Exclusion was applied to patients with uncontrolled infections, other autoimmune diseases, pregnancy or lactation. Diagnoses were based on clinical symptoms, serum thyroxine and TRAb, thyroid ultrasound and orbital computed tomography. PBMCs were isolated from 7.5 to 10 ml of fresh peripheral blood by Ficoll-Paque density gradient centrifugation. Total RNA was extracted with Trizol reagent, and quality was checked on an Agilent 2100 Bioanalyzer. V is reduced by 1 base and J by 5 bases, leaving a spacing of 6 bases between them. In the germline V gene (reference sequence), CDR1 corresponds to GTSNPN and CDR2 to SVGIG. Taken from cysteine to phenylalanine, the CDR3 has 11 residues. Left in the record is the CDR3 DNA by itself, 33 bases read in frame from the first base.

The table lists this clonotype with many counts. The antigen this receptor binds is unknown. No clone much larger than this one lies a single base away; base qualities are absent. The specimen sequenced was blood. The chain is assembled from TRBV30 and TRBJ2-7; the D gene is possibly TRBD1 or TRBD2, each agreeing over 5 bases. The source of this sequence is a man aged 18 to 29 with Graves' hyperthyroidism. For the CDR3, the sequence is CAWSGGNEQYF. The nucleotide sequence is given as TGTGCCTGGAGTGGGGGGAACGAGCAGTACTTC.